In this sample, the clone carrying this TCR beta chain turned up a few times. Its cognate antigen is unknown. The study ran its PCR with 60 Vbeta and 13 Jbeta primers. Data came from immunoSEQ multiplex PCR; TCRdb stores just in-frame clones and leaves some out. The sample has about 57,000 clones, less than 85% seen once. The data are from a study of cytomegalovirus exposure and HLA in healthy donors. Study results and limitations: The study reported that TCR beta sequences accurately predicted HLA-A and HLA-B alleles in most subjects. It was likely that a cluster of highly shared sequence variants was a sequencing artifact.

Donors were nominally healthy when sampled, though unrecorded immune exposures were likely. The germline V gene encodes CDR1 SGHRS and CDR2 YFSETQ. Trimming stripped 4 bases from V and 8 bases from J, with 15 bases between. The CDR3 sequence is 14 residues long. The sequenced sample was PBMCs. This sequence joins TRBV5-1 and TRBJ1-4; D perhaps matches TRBD1 (5 bases). The origin of this receptor is a man younger than 45 in good health and CMV-seropositive. CDR3 coding DNA: TGCGCCAGCAGCGTGCAGGGAGGTTGGGAAAAACTGTTTTTT. Amino acids: CASSVQGGWEKLFF.